There are a few counts of the clone carrying this T cell receptor (beta chain). This PCR relied on a set of 60 Vbeta primers and 13 Jbeta primers. The table came from immunoSEQ multiplex PCR; TCRdb's copy has only in-frame clones and leaves some out. The sample lists 120,000 or so clones, 80% occurring once. V lost 4 bases, J lost 2 bases, and 8 bases lay in between. The CDR3 contains 14 residues. The V gene's germline CDR1 is MGHRA and CDR2 YSYEKL. The data stem from a study of cytomegalovirus exposure and HLA in healthy donors. The receptor's source is a man aged 30 to 39 in good health and CMV-seronegative. The chain combines TRBV4-1 with TRBJ2-2, with a possible D match to TRBD2 (5 bases). What was sequenced was PBMCs. This chain's CDR3 is CASSRLLNTGELFF. Written as DNA, the CDR3 is TGCGCCAGCAGCCGACTACTAAACACCGGGGAGCTGTTTTTT.